The table lists the clone carrying this TCR beta chain with a few counts. Its antigen is as yet unknown. The data derive from a study of T cell repertoires in cytomegalovirus infection. The study's findings and limits: The ex vivo response was dominated by HLA-C-restricted CMV-specific TCR beta clonotypes.

TCRdb re-analysed the reads in MiXCR, keeping a single row per CDR3 protein. The sample includes hundreds of thousands of distinct CDR3 sequences, approximately 24% of them seen just once. Source material: CD8+ T cells from PBMCs. The origin of this receptor is a human donor in good health (CMV status not recorded). Some clones in this sample may be carry-over from other donors' samples.

For the CDR3, the DNA is TGTGCCAGCAGCGTCCCTAGCGGGGTCCCCTACAATGAGCAGTTCTTC. This gives the protein CASSVPSGVPYNEQFF. The chain couples TRBV5-4 to TRBJ2-1; TRBD2 matches 9 bases. This CDR3 contains 16 residues. Trimming cost V 4 bases and J 2 bases; bases outside gene matches: 7. Germline V gene sequence: CDR1 SGHNT, CDR2 YYREEE (reference sequence).